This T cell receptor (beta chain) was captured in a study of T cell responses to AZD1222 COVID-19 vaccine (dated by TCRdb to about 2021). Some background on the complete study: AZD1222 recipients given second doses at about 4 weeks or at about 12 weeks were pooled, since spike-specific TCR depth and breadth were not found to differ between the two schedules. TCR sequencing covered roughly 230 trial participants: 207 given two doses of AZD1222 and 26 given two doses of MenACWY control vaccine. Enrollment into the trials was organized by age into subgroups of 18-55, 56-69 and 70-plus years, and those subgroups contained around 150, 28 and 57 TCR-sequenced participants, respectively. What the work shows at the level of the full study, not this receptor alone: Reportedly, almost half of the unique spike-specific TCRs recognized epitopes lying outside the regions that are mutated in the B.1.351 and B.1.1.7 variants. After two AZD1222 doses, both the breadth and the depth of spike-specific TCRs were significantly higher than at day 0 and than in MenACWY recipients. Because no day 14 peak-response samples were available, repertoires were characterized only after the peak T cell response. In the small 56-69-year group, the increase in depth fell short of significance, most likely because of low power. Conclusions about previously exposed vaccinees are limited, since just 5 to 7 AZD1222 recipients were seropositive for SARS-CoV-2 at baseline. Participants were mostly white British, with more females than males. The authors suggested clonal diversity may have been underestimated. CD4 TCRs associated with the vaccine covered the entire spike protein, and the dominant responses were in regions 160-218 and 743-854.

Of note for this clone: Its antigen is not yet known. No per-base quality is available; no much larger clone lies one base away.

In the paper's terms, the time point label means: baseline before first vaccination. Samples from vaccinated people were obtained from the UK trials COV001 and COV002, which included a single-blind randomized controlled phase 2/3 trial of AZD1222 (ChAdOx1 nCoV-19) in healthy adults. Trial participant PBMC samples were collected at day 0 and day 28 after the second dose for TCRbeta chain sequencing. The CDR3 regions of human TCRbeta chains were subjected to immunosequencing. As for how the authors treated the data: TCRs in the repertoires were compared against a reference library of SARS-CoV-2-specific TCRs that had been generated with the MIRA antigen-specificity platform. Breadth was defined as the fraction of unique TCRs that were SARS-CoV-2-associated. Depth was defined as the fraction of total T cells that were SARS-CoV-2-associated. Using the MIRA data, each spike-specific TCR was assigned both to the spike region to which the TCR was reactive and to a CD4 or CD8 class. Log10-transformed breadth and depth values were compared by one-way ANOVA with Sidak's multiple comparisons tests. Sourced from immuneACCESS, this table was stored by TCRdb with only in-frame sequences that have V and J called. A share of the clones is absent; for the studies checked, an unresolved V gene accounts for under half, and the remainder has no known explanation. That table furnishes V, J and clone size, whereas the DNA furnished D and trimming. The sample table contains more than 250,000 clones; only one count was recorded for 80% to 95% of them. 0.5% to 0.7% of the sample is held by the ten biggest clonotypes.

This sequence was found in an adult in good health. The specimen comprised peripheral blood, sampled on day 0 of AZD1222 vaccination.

In nucleotide form, the sequence is TGTGCCAGCAGCCTTAGGACTAGCGGGTCCACAGATACGCAGTATTTT. Protein translation: CASSLRTSGSTDTQYF. This chain joins TRBV7-2 to TRBJ2-3; 11 bases in between match TRBD2. Trimming removed 5 bases from V and 2 bases from J; the gene matches leave 6 bases unexplained. The germline V gene encodes CDR1 SGHTA and CDR2 FQGNSA. The CDR3 goes from the cysteine to the phenylalanine over 16 residues. Just CDR3 DNA is preserved here, 48 bases in frame from base 1.